This entry concerns a single T cell receptor beta chain. The sample belongs to a study of blood T cell repertoires in COVID-19. On the study more broadly: T cells, B-cell-depleted T cells, or PBMCs provided the cDNA or gDNA that served as material.

The protocol was immunoSEQ multiplex PCR, while the TCRdb copy is restricted to in-frame clones and leaves out a portion. Of a few hundred thousand clones in the sample, about 86% were seen once. Participants had their cohort set by participant-reported clinical history. This CDR3 is built from 13 residues. V was shortened by 2 bases and J by 7 bases, with 7 bases between the two germline ends. CDR1 and CDR2 (germline): SGHRS, YFSETQ. Input material: PBMCs or T cells enriched from blood (not recorded which). This TCR came from a man aged 30 to 39 with acute COVID-19. The V and J genes are TRBV5-1 and TRBJ1-6; a possible D gene is TRBD1 (6 bases). CDR3: CASSLTGNSPLHF. For the CDR3, the DNA is TGCGCCAGCAGCTTAACAGGGAATTCACCCCTCCACTTT.